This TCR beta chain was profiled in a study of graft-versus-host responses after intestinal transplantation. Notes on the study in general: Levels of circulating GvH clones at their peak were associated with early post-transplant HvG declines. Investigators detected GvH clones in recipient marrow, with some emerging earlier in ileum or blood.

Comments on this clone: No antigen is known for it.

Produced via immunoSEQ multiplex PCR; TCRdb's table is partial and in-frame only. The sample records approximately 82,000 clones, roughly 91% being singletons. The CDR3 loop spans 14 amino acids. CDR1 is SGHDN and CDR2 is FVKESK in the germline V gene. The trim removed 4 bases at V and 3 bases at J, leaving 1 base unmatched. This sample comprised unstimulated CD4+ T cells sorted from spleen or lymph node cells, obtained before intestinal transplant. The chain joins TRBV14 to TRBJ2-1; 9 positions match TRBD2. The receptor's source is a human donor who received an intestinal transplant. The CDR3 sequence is CASSRRGGYNEQFF. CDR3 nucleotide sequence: TGTGCCAGCAGCCGGCGGGGGGGCTACAATGAGCAGTTCTTC.